The 16 T cell receptor beta chains in this list originate from one sample, sequenced in a study of T cell changes during pregnancy in multiple sclerosis. Using immunoSEQ multiplex PCR, the repertoire was profiled, and TCRdb retains in-frame clones only, with some absent. The sample has roughly 73,000 clones, around nine tenths seen once. The sequences come from peripheral blood, collected in the second trimester of pregnancy. These receptor sequences come from a female donor in good health, enrolled as a control in a pregnancy study.

The chain couples TRBV7-3 to TRBJ1-6; D is ambiguous. The V end was cut by 1 base, the J end by 6 bases, with 10 bases between. Germline CDR1 reads SGHTA; CDR2 reads FQGTGA. The CDR3 is 15 amino acids. CDR3 loop: CASSLIGSSNSPLHF. The CDR3 coding sequence is TGTGCCAGCAGCTTAATTGGGAGCTCTAATTCACCCCTCCACTTT.

V gene TRBV7-9 combines with J gene TRBJ2-7, with 8 nucleotides matching TRBD2. There are 13 residues in the CDR3. Germline V lookup: CDR1 SEHNR, CDR2 FQNEAQ (reference sequence). The J segment lost 3 bases and the V segment lost 4 bases, leaving 2 bases of the junction unmatched. CDR3 loop: CASSSGLVYEQYF. DNA for the CDR3: TGTGCCAGCAGCTCGGGACTAGTCTACGAGCAGTACTTC.

Regarding this clone: One end of the junction does not line up with germline, which may come from a read error. This sequence joins TRBV7-3 and TRBJ1-1; a possible D gene is TRBD1 (5 bases). This CDR3 comprises 15 residues. Germline CDR1 SGHTA, CDR2 FQGTGA. CDR3 coding DNA: TGTGCCAGCAGCCTAACACGACAGAAGAACACTGAAGCTTTCTTT. Encoded protein: CASSLTRQKNTEAFF. The full variable domain, in which reference TRBV7-3 and TRBJ1-1 provide the parts outside the CDR3, is GAGVSQTPSNKVTEKGKYVELRCDPISGHTALYWYRQSLGQGPEFLIYFQGTGAADDSGLPNDRFFAVRPEGSVSTLKIQRTERGDSAVYLCASSLTRQKNTEAFFGQGTRLTVV.

The chain combines TRBV29-1 with TRBJ1-1; 7 bases match TRBD1. V lost 7 bases and J lost 0; bases outside the gene matches: 5. The CDR3 contains 13 residues. Germline V gives CDR1 SQVTM, CDR2 ANQGSEA. The CDR3 sequence is CSGSTGMNTEAFF. The CDR3 DNA follows: TGCAGCGGCTCGACAGGGATGAACACTGAAGCTTTCTTT.

The chain combines TRBV4-3 with TRBJ1-2; tentatively, D is TRBD1 (6 bases). Germline V gene sequence: CDR1 LGHNA, CDR2 YSLEER. Trimming left V 0 bases short and J 4 bases short, with 15 bases between. This CDR3 comprises 16 residues. CDR3 region: CASSQEAQGNAYGYTF. The CDR3 DNA reads as TGCGCCAGCAGCCAAGAGGCTCAGGGGAATGCCTATGGCTACACCTTC.

This sequence joins TRBV19 and TRBJ1-4, with a weak D call TRBD1 (5 bases). V lost 2 bases and J lost 3, with 10 bases in between. The germline V gene has CDR1 LNHDA and CDR2 SQIVND (reference sequence). There are 15 residues in the CDR3. The CDR3, as DNA: TGTGCCAGTAGTATAAAAGGGGCCCCTAATGAAAAACTGTTTTTT. Amino acids: CASSIKGAPNEKLFF. The complete variable domain, with remaining parts taken from reference TRBV19 and TRBJ1-4, reads DGGITQSPKYLFRKEGQNVTLSCEQNLNHDAMYWYRQDPGQGLRLIYYSQIVNDFQKGDIAEGYSVSREKKESFPLTVTSAQKNPTAFYLCASSIKGAPNEKLFFGSGTQLSVL.

The V call is TRBV7-9, the J call TRBJ2-1; the D gene is possibly TRBD2 (7 bases). Germline lookup yields CDR1 SEHNR and CDR2 FQNEAQ (reference sequence). With 7 bases removed from V and 8 bases from J, the gap between germline ends came to 15 bases. The CDR3 is 13 amino acids. CDR3 protein: CASIRGGADEQFF. As DNA, the CDR3 is TGTGCCAGCATACGTGGGGGGGCAGATGAGCAGTTCTTC. The whole variable domain, filled in from reference TRBV7-9 and TRBJ2-1, reads DTGVSQNPRHKITKRGQNVTFRCDPISEHNRLYWYRQTLGQGPEFLTYFQNEAQLEKSRLLSDRFSAERPKGSFSTLEIQRTEQGDSAMYLCASIRGGADEQFFGPGTRLTVL.

The chain carries TRBV5-4 and TRBJ1-4; D gene unclear. The CDR3 is made up of 13 amino acids. V was trimmed by 1 base and J by 6 bases, leaving 7 bases between them. Germline V gene data show CDR1 as SGHNT and CDR2 as YYREEE (reference sequence). The DNA of the CDR3 is TGTGCCAGCAGCTTGTTGGAGGATGAAAAACTGTTTTTT. Protein sequence: CASSLLEDEKLFF. Variable domain in full (rest from reference TRBV5-4 and TRBJ1-4): ETGVTQSPTHLIKTRGQQVTLRCSSQSGHNTVSWYQQALGQGPQFIFQYYREEENGRGNFPPRFSGLQFPNYSSELNVNALELDDSALYLCASSLLEDEKLFFGSGTQLSVL.

This clone was recorded once. The chain uses TRBV2 and TRBJ1-2, with 9 positions matching TRBD1. This CDR3 spans 15 amino acids. The trim removed 5 bases at V and 2 bases at J, leaving 6 bases unmatched. The V gene's germline CDR1 is SNHLY and CDR2 FYNNEI. The CDR3 region is CASSTRQGGNYGYTF. In DNA form, the CDR3 reads TGTGCCAGCAGTACCAGACAGGGGGGGAACTATGGCTACACCTTC.

The V call is TRBV5-8, the J call TRBJ2-6; a weak D match, TRBD1 (7 bases). The length of the CDR3 is 15 residues. The V gene's germline CDR1 is SGHTS and CDR2 YDEGEE. Trimming left V 7 bases short and J 4 bases short, with 15 bases between. The CDR3 spells CASWRGQRGANVLTF. The CDR3 DNA reads as TGTGCCAGCTGGAGGGGGCAGAGGGGGGCCAACGTCCTGACTTTC.

V and J are TRBV5-4 and TRBJ2-5; tentative D call: TRBD2 (6 bases). Trimming stripped 4 bases from V and 4 bases from J, with 17 bases between. CDR3 length: 15 residues. From germline, CDR1 is SGHNT and CDR2 YYREEE (reference sequence). The CDR3 protein is CASSGTGEPGETQYF. The CDR3 DNA reads TGTGCCAGCAGCGGCACGGGGGAGCCCGGAGAGACCCAGTACTTC.

V and J are TRBV9 and TRBJ2-5; 9 nucleotides agree with TRBD2. CDR3 length: 16 amino acids. The J segment lost 5 bases and the V segment lost 0 bases, leaving 8 bases of the junction unmatched. Germline V gene data show CDR1 as SGDLS and CDR2 as YYNGEE. CDR3 loop: CASSVGDSGGRETQYF. In DNA, the CDR3 is TGTGCCAGCAGCGTAGGCGATAGCGGGGGTCGGGAGACCCAGTACTTC. Full variable domain (remainder filled in from reference TRBV9 and TRBJ2-5): DSGVTQTPKHLITATGQRVTLRCSPRSGDLSVYWYQQSLDQGLQFLIQYYNGEERAKGNILERFSAQQFPDLHSELNLSSLELGDSALYFCASSVGDSGGRETQYFGPGTRLLVL.

This chain links TRBV11-2 with TRBJ2-1; weak D call: TRBD1 (5 bases). Germline CDR1 SGHAT, CDR2 FQNNGV. The CDR3 runs 14 residues. V lost 3 bases and J lost 5, with 11 bases in between. The CDR3 region is CASSFPWGDNEQFF. CDR3 DNA: TGTGCCAGCAGCTTTCCCTGGGGCGACAATGAGCAGTTCTTC.

The chain carries TRBV5-1 and TRBJ1-3, with D possibly TRBD1 on 5 matching bases. CDR3 length: 13 residues. The ends were cut back, 3 bases at V and 9 bases at J, with 13 bases in the middle. Per the germline V gene, CDR1 is SGHRS and CDR2 is YFSETQ. The CDR3 DNA reads as TGCGCCAGCAGCTCCGGGGCCGGGGGCACCATATATTTT. It yields the protein CASSSGAGGTIYF.

The chain carries TRBV19 and TRBJ1-3; D unresolved. The germline CDR1 and CDR2 sequences are LNHDA and SQIVND (reference sequence). The CDR3 has 13 amino acids. The ends were cut back, 7 bases at V and 0 bases at J, with 7 bases in the middle. This chain's CDR3 is CASKERSGNTIYF. CDR3 DNA sequence: TGTGCCAGTAAGGAGCGCTCTGGAAACACCATATATTTT.

The chain joins TRBV19 to TRBJ1-2; no clear D gene. Germline loops: CDR1 LNHDA, CDR2 SQIVND (reference sequence). The CDR3 is 13 residues long. The ends were cut back, 8 bases at V and 8 bases at J, with 18 bases in the middle. The CDR3 sequence: CASLGGAGGGYTF. The CDR3 DNA follows: TGTGCCAGTCTCGGCGGCGCAGGAGGAGGCTACACCTTC.